This T cell receptor beta chain stems from a study of cytomegalovirus exposure and HLA in healthy donors. PCR used 60 Vbeta primers and 13 Jbeta primers. Generated by immunoSEQ multiplex PCR, the TCRdb table keeps only in-frame clones and is missing some. Among around 150,000 clones listed, roughly four fifths were seen once. This CDR3 contains 15 residues. Trimming shortened V by 5 bases and J by 0 bases, and 11 bases separated the two germline ends. Germline V gene data show CDR1 as SGHTA and CDR2 as FQGTGA. Study-wide results and limits: A link between a missense DCLRE1C variant and TCR beta V- and J-gene trimming emerged from a later analysis. Sequencing depth across donors, presence/absence analyses assumed, was roughly uniform. In an earlier analysis, productive rearrangement rates for most beta V segments clustered near 87% or 30%.

This clone was counted once. Antigen: not known. The sample has other DNA sequences that encode this CDR3 too. The sequence derives from a man over 45 in good health and CMV-seropositive. This chain uses TRBV7-3 with TRBJ1-3; D perhaps matches TRBD1 (5 bases). The sequencing sample was made of PBMCs. CDR3 amino acids: CASSPGHSSGNTIYF. CDR3 nucleotides: TGTGCCAGCAGCCCCGGACACAGCTCTGGAAACACCATATATTTT.